This TCR beta chain was recorded in a study of identifying expanded T cells in peripheral blood. No infections or other immune events were documented during collection. The CDR3 extends over 19 amino acids. Trimming removed 4 bases from V and 1 base from J; junction bases left unmatched: 12. Per germline, CDR1 SGHNT and CDR2 YYREEE (reference sequence). The method was immunoSEQ multiplex PCR; TCRdb's version includes in-frame clones alone and lacks a portion of them. The sample has more than 65,000 clones, about 91% seen once. This receptor was identified in a person aged 18-70 years in good health. The sample was blood. This rearrangement joins TRBV5-4 to TRBJ2-5, with 14 bases fitting TRBD2. CDR3 residues: CASSRRGTSGSEGQETQYF. The DNA for the CDR3 is TGTGCCAGCAGCAGAAGGGGGACTAGCGGGAGCGAGGGCCAAGAGACCCAGTACTTC.